This TCR beta chain was profiled in a study of T cell responses to AZD1222 COVID-19 vaccine. Study observations and caveats: The reported proportion of spike-specific TCRs targeting unmutated variant regions was nearly half.

About this clone itself: Its antigen remains unidentified.

Germline lookup yields CDR1 MNHEY and CDR2 SMNVEV (reference sequence). There are 16 residues in the CDR3. The J segment lost 0 bases and the V segment lost 3 bases, leaving 5 bases of the junction unmatched. Here immunoSEQ multiplex PCR was the method, and the copy in TCRdb shows in-frame clones only, minus some. Of approximately 190,000 clones detected, roughly 88% appear once; the ten largest clones hold roughly 0.99%. The clonotype originates from an adult in good health. Sequencing used peripheral blood, obtained on day 0 of AZD1222 vaccination. The rearrangement links TRBV27 to TRBJ2-7; 10 bases fit TRBD2. The CDR3 loop is CASSFSGLAPSYEQYF. In DNA, the CDR3 is TGTGCCAGCAGTTTTTCGGGACTAGCGCCCTCCTACGAGCAGTACTTC.